These 16 T cell receptor beta chains came from one sample sequenced in a study of blood T cell repertoires in COVID-19. The data were produced by immunoSEQ multiplex PCR, yet TCRdb's version contains in-frame clones alone and is incomplete. The sample has about 43,000 clones, over 75% seen once. The sequencing sample was made of peripheral blood. All receptors come from a woman between 55 and 75 years old with acute or convalescent COVID-19.

The chain carries TRBV6-5 and TRBJ2-7, with D possibly TRBD2 on 6 matching bases. Germline loops: CDR1 MNHEY, CDR2 SVGAGI. This CDR3 spans 14 amino acids. Deletions cut 6 bases from V and 5 bases from J, with 17 bases between. CDR3 DNA sequence: TGTGCCAGCAGGGGGTCAGGGAGGCTCGACGAGCAGTACTTC. It encodes CASRGSGRLDEQYF.

The chain recombines TRBV6-5 with TRBJ2-7; D is uncertain. The CDR3 is made up of 14 amino acids. Deletions cut 6 bases from V and 3 bases from J, with 15 bases between. CDR1 and CDR2 (germline): MNHEY, SVGAGI. The CDR3 DNA follows: TGTGCCAGCAGCCCAACCACTGGCGGCTACGAGCAGTACTTC. It specifies CASSPTTGGYEQYF.

The rearrangement links TRBV9 to TRBJ1-1; 9 bases agree with TRBD1. V lost 4 bases to trimming and J lost 6 bases; unmatched junction nucleotides: 4. This CDR3 region has 13 residues. The germline V gene has CDR1 SGDLS and CDR2 YYNGEE. The CDR3 coding sequence is TGTGCCAGCAGCTCCCGACAGGGGGCTGAAGCTTTCTTT. It codes for CASSSRQGAEAFF.

Concerning this clone: Germline is not matched at one junction end, which may reflect a read error. The chain employs TRBV7-7 and TRBJ2-2; D uncertain. Germline CDR1 reads SSHAT; CDR2 reads FNYEAQ (reference sequence). The length of the CDR3 is 12 residues. In DNA form, the CDR3 reads TGTGCTAGCAGCCCTTACGGCGGGGAGCTGTTTTTT. Protein sequence: CASSPYGGELFF.

The rearrangement uses TRBV2 and TRBJ2-7; 7 nucleotides agree with TRBD2. V lost 4 bases and J lost 3; bases outside the gene matches: 3. The length of the CDR3 is 13 residues. CDR1 and CDR2 from the germline V gene are SNHLY and FYNNEI. Written as DNA, the CDR3 is TGTGCCAGCAGTGGTCCTAGCGGCTACGAGCAGTACTTC. It encodes CASSGPSGYEQYF.

CDR3 in DNA: TGTGCCAGCAGCTTGGCAGGGCGGACCGGGGAGCTGTTTTTT. It encodes CASSLAGRTGELFF. J is TRBJ2-2 and V is TRBV5-6; TRBD1 is a possible D gene (5 bases). V shed 0 bases and J shed 5 bases, with 8 bases lying between them. CDR3 length: 14 amino acids. Germline loops: CDR1 SGHDT, CDR2 YYEEEE.

The chain uses TRBV6-1 and TRBJ1-5; 8 nucleotides align to TRBD1. The J segment lost 7 bases and the V segment lost 3 bases, leaving 8 bases of the junction unmatched. Germline V gene sequence: CDR1 MNHNS, CDR2 SASEGT. This CDR3 comprises 15 residues. Written as DNA, the CDR3 is TGTGCCAGCAGTGATGGACAGGGCAGAAGCCAGCCCCAGCATTTT. This translates into CASSDGQGRSQPQHF.

The rearrangement links TRBV2 to TRBJ2-2; 9 nucleotides agree with TRBD1. From germline, CDR1 is SNHLY and CDR2 FYNNEI. The CDR3 totals 15 residues. V was clipped by 8 bases and J by 8 bases; unmatched bases: 12. CDR3 sequence reads: CASGSRDRVWGELFF. CDR3 sequence (DNA): TGTGCCAGCGGGAGCCGGGACAGGGTATGGGGGGAGCTGTTTTTT.

The rearrangement uses TRBV6-2 or TRBV6-3 and TRBJ1-3; D gene ambiguous. V lost 6 bases and J lost 1, with 13 bases in between. The CDR3 contains 15 residues. From germline, CDR1 is MNHEY and CDR2 SVGEGT. The CDR3 sequence is CASSYGGLSGNTIYF. Here the CDR3 DNA reads TGTGCCAGCAGCTATGGAGGGCTATCTGGAAACACCATATATTTT.

Only a few counts were recorded for this clone. This sequence joins TRBV6-1 and TRBJ2-7; TRBD1 is a possible D gene (6 bases). V was cut by 2 bases and J by 3 bases, with 14 bases left in between. CDR1 and CDR2 from the germline V gene are MNHNS and SASEGT. The CDR3 contains 15 residues. The CDR3 loop reads CASSELGTILYEQYF. CDR3 DNA: TGTGCCAGCAGTGAACTAGGGACAATTCTCTACGAGCAGTACTTC.

V usage is TRBV15 and J usage is TRBJ2-1, with TRBD2 as a possible D gene (7 bases). This CDR3 comprises 13 residues. Germline V CDR1 and CDR2: LNHNV, YYDKDF (reference sequence). Trimming cost V 7 bases and J 8 bases, with 15 bases left between them. CDR3 bases: TGTGCCACCAACGGCGGGGGCTCCGATGAGCAGTTCTTC. This encodes CATNGGGSDEQFF.

This clone was counted a few times. The rearrangement uses TRBV19 and TRBJ1-2, with 7 nucleotides matching TRBD1. CDR3 length: 13 residues. The V gene end was trimmed by 5 bases and the J gene end by 6 bases; junction bases not matched to a gene: 6. Looked up from germline, CDR1 is LNHDA and CDR2 is SQIVND (reference sequence). DNA of the CDR3: TGTGCCAGTAGTGGGACAGAACACAATGGCTACACCTTC. It translates to CASSGTEHNGYTF.

This chain links TRBV5-1 with TRBJ2-7; 7 bases align to TRBD1. Germline V CDR1 and CDR2: SGHRS, YFSETQ. The length of the CDR3 is 14 residues. V lost 4 bases to trimming and J lost 2 bases; unmatched junction nucleotides: 6. The CDR3 nucleotides are TGCGCCAGCAGCCCGTGGGGACAGCCCTACGAGCAGTACTTC. It is translated as CASSPWGQPYEQYF.

V gene TRBV3-1 (or the pseudogene TRBV3-2) combines with J gene TRBJ1-1; D unresolved. V lost 4 bases to trimming and J lost 5 bases, with 14 bases between them. Germline V gene sequence: CDR1 LGHDT, CDR2 YNNKEL (reference sequence). The CDR3 runs 14 residues. The CDR3 nucleotides are TGTGCCAGCAGCCTCAGTCGGGGTCGGACTGAAGCTTTCTTT. The encoded protein is CASSLSRGRTEAFF.

In DNA form, the CDR3 reads TGTGCCAGCAGCGTATCCAGCTCTGGAAACACCATATATTTT. It codes for CASSVSSSGNTIYF. The chain recombines TRBV9 with TRBJ1-3; D is unresolved. The CDR3 has 14 amino acids. V was cut by 1 base and J by 0 bases, with 5 bases left in between. The germline V gene encodes CDR1 SGDLS and CDR2 YYNGEE.

V is TRBV11-2 and J is TRBJ2-3; D might be TRBD1 (6 bases). This CDR3 contains 16 residues. V was pared by 1 base and J by 5 bases, with 16 bases between. CDR1 and CDR2 (germline): SGHAT, FQNNGV. CDR3 loop: CASSLGGQSVGDTQYF. The CDR3 DNA reads TGTGCCAGCAGCTTAGGTGGACAGTCTGTCGGAGATACGCAGTATTTT.